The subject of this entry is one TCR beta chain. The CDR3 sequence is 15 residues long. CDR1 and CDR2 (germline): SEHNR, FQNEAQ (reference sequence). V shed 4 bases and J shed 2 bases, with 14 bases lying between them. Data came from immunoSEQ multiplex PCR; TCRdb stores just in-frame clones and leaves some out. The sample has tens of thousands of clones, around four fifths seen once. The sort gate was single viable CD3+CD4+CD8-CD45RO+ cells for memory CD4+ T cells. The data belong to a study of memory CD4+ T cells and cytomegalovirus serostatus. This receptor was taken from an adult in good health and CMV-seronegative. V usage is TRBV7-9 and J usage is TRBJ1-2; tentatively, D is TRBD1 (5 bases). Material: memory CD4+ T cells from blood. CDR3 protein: CASSWWGDDNYGYTF. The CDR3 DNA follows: TGTGCCAGCAGCTGGTGGGGGGATGACAACTATGGCTACACCTTC.